The 15 T cell receptor beta chains given below trace back to one sample, sequenced in a study of CD8+CD57+ T cells in acquired aplastic anemia. Genomic DNA provided the template from which TCR beta VDJ and CDR3 profiles were obtained. TCRdb analysed the reads with MiXCR anew, one entry per CDR3 protein. The sample carries just over 400,000 distinct CDR3 sequences, just under 70% recorded once. The sequenced sample consisted of sorted CD4+, CD8+, or CD8+CD57+ T cells (not recorded which) from PBMCs. These receptors all stem from a human donor in good health, serving as a control.

About this clonotype: At one boundary the junction diverges from the germline segment, which might be a read error. The chain uses TRBV7-2 and TRBJ1-1; unclear D gene. Germline values: CDR1 SGHTA, CDR2 FQGNSA. The CDR3 consists of 13 residues. The DNA of the CDR3 is TGTGCCAGCAGCTTACAAAGGAAAGATGAAGCTTCCTTC. It codes for CASSLQRKDEASF.

In this sample, this clonotype turned up a few times. Written as DNA, the CDR3 is TGTGCCAGTAGTCCCTTGGGGGCATCGAACTATGGCTACACCTTC. Residues: CASSPLGASNYGYTF. The V call is TRBV19, the J call TRBJ1-2, with D possibly TRBD1 on 6 matching bases. Germline V gives CDR1 LNHDA, CDR2 SQIVND (reference sequence). This CDR3 has 15 amino acids. Trimming took off 5 bases at V and 2 bases at J, with 15 bases between the two ends. Complete variable domain (other parts from reference TRBV19 and TRBJ1-2): DGGITQSPKYLFRKEGQNVTLSCEQNLNHDAMYWYRQDPGQGLRLIYYSQIVNDFQKGDIAEGYSVSREKKESFPLTVTSAQKNPTAFYLCASSPLGASNYGYTFGSGTRLTVV.

This clonotype came up many times. V and J are TRBV11-3 and TRBJ2-7, with D perhaps TRBD1 (6 bases). V was trimmed by 1 base and J by 7 bases, leaving 11 bases between them. This CDR3 contains 13 residues. CDR1 is SGHNT and CDR2 is YENEEA in the germline V gene. The CDR3 sequence is CASSLASRGEQYF. The CDR3 nucleotides are TGTGCCAGCAGCTTAGCTTCCAGGGGTGAGCAGTACTTC.

Here the CDR3 reads CSARRGRDTNMNTEAFF. The CDR3, as DNA: TGCAGTGCTAGGCGAGGTCGGGACACCAACATGAACACTGAAGCTTTCTTT. This rearrangement joins TRBV20-1 to TRBJ1-1; TRBD1 might be the D (6 bases). CDR1 is DFQATT, CDR2 SNEGSKA, per germline (reference sequence). V lost 3 bases and J lost 0, with 20 bases in between. The CDR3 has 17 residues.

The CDR3 bases are TGCGCCAGCAGCTTGGACAAGATTTCGGATGAGCAGTTCTTC. Protein sequence: CASSLDKISDEQFF. The chain has TRBV5-1 and TRBJ2-1, with D uncertain. The V and J ends lost 0 bases and 8 bases respectively, with 12 bases between them. The CDR3 runs 14 residues. Germline V gene lookup returns CDR1 SGHRS and CDR2 YFSETQ. The full variable domain, with the rest looked up from reference TRBV5-1 and TRBJ2-1, is KAGVTQTPRYLIKTRGQQVTLSCSPISGHRSVSWYQQTPGQGLQFLFEYFSETQRNKGNFPGRFSGRQFSNSRSEMNVSTLELGDSALYLCASSLDKISDEQFFGPGTRLTVL.

This clonotype was seen once. This sequence joins TRBV7-3 and TRBJ2-5, with no clear D. Germline-derived CDR1 and CDR2 are SGHTA and FQGTGA. The germline V and J ends were trimmed by 1 base and 4 bases, with 13 bases remaining between them. This CDR3 is built from 15 residues. The CDR3 loop reads CASSLNGAGPETQYF. CDR3 in DNA: TGTGCCAGCAGCTTAAATGGAGCCGGGCCAGAGACCCAGTACTTC.

This clonotype was seen at least ten times. V gene TRBV20-1 combines with J gene TRBJ2-7; 8 nucleotides agree with TRBD2. V was pared by 3 bases and J by 1 base, with 8 bases of the junction left unmatched. The CDR3 sequence is 15 residues long. Germline V lookup: CDR1 DFQATT, CDR2 SNEGSKA (reference sequence). This CDR3 is CSARRLAGTSYEQYF. As DNA, the CDR3 is TGCAGTGCTAGGAGGCTAGCGGGTACATCCTACGAGCAGTACTTC.

With regard to this clonotype: Lacking the conserved final phenylalanine or tryptophan, this CDR3 likely reflects a read error. Because the CDR3's place on the DNA is in doubt, the DNA is left out and the CDR3 is given as listed by TCRdb. This CDR3 is CASSLGDSLNETL. The chain joins TRBV7-2 to TRBJ1-2; the listed D gene, TRBD1, was not tested against the DNA. The CDR3 length is 13 residues, termini included. Germline CDR1 is SGHTA and CDR2 is FQGNSA.

The V call is TRBV6-5, the J call TRBJ2-2; 10 bases agree with TRBD2. The J segment lost 7 bases and the V segment lost 4 bases, leaving 6 bases of the junction unmatched. Germline CDR1 and CDR2: MNHEY and SVGAGI. There are 15 residues in the CDR3. CDR3: CASSSASGGGGELFF. Here the CDR3 DNA reads TGTGCCAGCAGTTCCGCTAGCGGGGGTGGCGGGGAGCTGTTTTTT.

The V gene is TRBV20-1, the J gene TRBJ2-1; perhaps TRBD2 as D (6 bases). Trimming cost V 6 bases and J 10 bases, with 19 bases left between them. Germline assignment: CDR1 DFQATT and CDR2 SNEGSKA (reference sequence). The CDR3 is made up of 13 amino acids. CDR3 loop: CSATITGGAEQFF. The CDR3 bases are TGCAGTGCGACCATAACTGGCGGGGCAGAGCAGTTCTTC.

This chain joins TRBV6-1 and TRBJ2-5; TRBD1 matches 8 bases. CDR1 MNHNS and CDR2 SASEGT come from the germline V gene. The CDR3 runs to 13 residues. V gave up 6 bases and J gave up 5 bases; unmatched junction bases: 5. CDR3 bases: TGTGCCAGCAGGACAGGGGCCGGGGAGACCCAGTACTTC. It yields the protein CASRTGAGETQYF.

For this clonotype: A read error is possible here, since a much larger clone lies one base away. The rearrangement links TRBV12-3 or TRBV12-4 to TRBJ2-1, with D uncertain. This CDR3 is built from 16 residues. The DNA of the CDR3 is TGTGCCAGCAGCTTACAGACGGGCCGCGTCTACAATGAGGAGTTCTTC. It specifies CASSLQTGRVYNEEFF.

This clonotype was seen just once. A read error may be the cause here, since a much bigger clone is one base away. The V call is TRBV30, the J call TRBJ1-1, with no clear D. This CDR3 region has 10 residues. Germline loops: CDR1 GTSNPN, CDR2 SVGIG (reference sequence). CDR3 in DNA: TGTGCCTGGAGTTCGAATGAAGCTCTCTTT. This codes for CAWSSNEALF.

This clonotype was recorded only once. This CDR3 is missing its conserved last phenylalanine or tryptophan, likely due to a read error. The limits of the CDR3 on the DNA are not certain, so only TCRdb's listed CDR3 is given. The chain is built from TRBV11-2 and TRBJ2-1. Germline lookup yields CDR1 SGHAT and CDR2 FQNNGV. The CDR3 is 10 amino acids in total, end residues counted. CDR3 in amino acids: CASSHNGQFV.

As regards this clonotype: A read error is likely, as this CDR3 ends without the conserved phenylalanine or tryptophan. V is TRBV10-2 and J is TRBJ1-2; unclear D gene. Germline lookup yields CDR1 WSHSY and CDR2 SAAADI. There are 14 residues in the CDR3. The CDR3 nucleotides read TGTGCCAGCAGTTACCCGGGGAACGTCTATGGCTACACCCTG. Protein product: CASSYPGNVYGYTL.